The present T cell receptor beta chain was sequenced within a study of blood T cell repertoires in COVID-19. The germline V gene encodes CDR1 MNHNY and CDR2 SVGAGI (reference sequence). V lost 7 bases, J lost 3 bases, and 5 bases stayed unmatched. The CDR3 has 13 amino acids. The protocol was immunoSEQ multiplex PCR, while the TCRdb copy is restricted to in-frame clones and leaves out a portion. This sample has around 170,000 clones; approximately 90% occur once, and the top ten carry roughly 0.56%. The origin of this receptor is a man aged 45-65 years with acute or convalescent COVID-19. V gene TRBV6-6 combines with J gene TRBJ1-1, with 7 bases that match TRBD1. Specimen: peripheral blood. This CDR3 is CASNRQGDTEAFF. For the CDR3, the DNA is TGTGCCAGCAATCGACAGGGCGACACTGAAGCTTTCTTT.